This TCR beta chain came from a study of read filtering for tumor transcriptome and immune sequencing. Molecular barcoded adaptors covering alpha/delta and beta/gamma chains were used on about 390 ng RNA. TCRdb passed the reads through MiXCR, listing each CDR3 protein once. The sample includes roughly 6,000 distinct CDR3 sequences, 21% seen only once; the top ten take under 30%. The V end was cut by 3 bases, the J end by 3 bases, with 15 bases between. The CDR3 consists of 15 residues. Germline loops: CDR1 PRHDT, CDR2 FYEKMQ (reference sequence). The table lists this clonotype with many counts. The clonotype originates from a donor aged 40 or older with multiple myeloma. The sample was a population of CD138-negative cells sorted from bone marrow. This sequence joins TRBV13 and TRBJ2-7; D may match TRBD1 or TRBD2 (5 bases each). The CDR3 sequence: CASSFTGGLRYEQYF. The CDR3 DNA reads as TGTGCCAGCAGCTTCACAGGTGGACTGCGCTACGAGCAGTACTTC.